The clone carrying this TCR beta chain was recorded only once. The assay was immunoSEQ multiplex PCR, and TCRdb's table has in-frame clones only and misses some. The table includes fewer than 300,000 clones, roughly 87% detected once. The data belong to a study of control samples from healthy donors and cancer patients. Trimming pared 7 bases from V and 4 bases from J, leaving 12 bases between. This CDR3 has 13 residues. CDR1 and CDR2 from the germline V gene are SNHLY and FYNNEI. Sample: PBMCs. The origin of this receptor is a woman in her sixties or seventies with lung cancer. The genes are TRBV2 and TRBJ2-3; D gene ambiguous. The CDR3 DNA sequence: TGTGCCAGCAATGTGGCTGGAGCAGATACGCAGTATTTT. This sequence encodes CASNVAGADTQYF.